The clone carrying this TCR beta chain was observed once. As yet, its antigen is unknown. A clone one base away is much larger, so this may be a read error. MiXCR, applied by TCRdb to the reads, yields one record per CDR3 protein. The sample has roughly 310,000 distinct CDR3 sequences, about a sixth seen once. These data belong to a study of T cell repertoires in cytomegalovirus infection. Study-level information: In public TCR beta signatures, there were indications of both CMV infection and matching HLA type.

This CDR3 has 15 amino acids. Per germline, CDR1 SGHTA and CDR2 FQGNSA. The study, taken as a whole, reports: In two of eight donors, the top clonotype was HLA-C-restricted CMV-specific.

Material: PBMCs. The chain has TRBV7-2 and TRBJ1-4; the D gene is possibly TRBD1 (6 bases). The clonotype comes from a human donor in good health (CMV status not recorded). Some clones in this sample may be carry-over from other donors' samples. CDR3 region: CASSLGRGANEKLYF. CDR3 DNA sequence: TGTGCCAGCAGCTTAGGGCGGGGGGCTAATGAAAAACTGTATTTT. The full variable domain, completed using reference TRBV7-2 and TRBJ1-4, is GAGVSQSPSNKVTEKGKDVELRCDPISGHTALYWYRQSLGQGLEFLIYFQGNSAPDKSGLPSDRFSAERTGGSVSTLTIQRTQQEDSAVYLCASSLGRGANEKLYFGSGTQLSVL.